This T cell receptor (beta chain) stems from a study of T cells in Graves' hyperthyroidism and ophthalmopathy. This clonotype came up many times. The germline CDR1 and CDR2 sequences are SGHTA and FQGNSA. Trimming removed 5 bases at V and 2 bases at J, with 14 bases between. The CDR3 length is 15 residues. Amplification of TCR beta CDR3 regions was performed using RNA transcripts as template. With the HTBI primer set, the TCR CDR3 went through a first round of RT-PCR. TCRdb reprocessed the multiplex PCR reads via MiXCR and lists one record per CDR3 protein. Of a few hundred thousand distinct CDR3 sequences in the sample, approximately 14% were seen once.

The genes are TRBV7-2 and TRBJ2-3, with D maybe TRBD1 (5 bases). The sequence derives from a woman in her forties with Graves' hyperthyroidism. Sequencing was performed on blood. The CDR3 loop reads CASSPQGAVTDTQYF. The CDR3 DNA reads as TGTGCCAGCAGCCCCCAAGGGGCAGTCACAGATACGCAGTATTTT. The full variable domain, its missing parts supplied by reference TRBV7-2 and TRBJ2-3, is GAGVSQSPSNKVTEKGKDVELRCDPISGHTALYWYRQSLGQGLEFLIYFQGNSAPDKSGLPSDRFSAERTGGSVSTLTIQRTQQEDSAVYLCASSPQGAVTDTQYFGPGTRLTVL.